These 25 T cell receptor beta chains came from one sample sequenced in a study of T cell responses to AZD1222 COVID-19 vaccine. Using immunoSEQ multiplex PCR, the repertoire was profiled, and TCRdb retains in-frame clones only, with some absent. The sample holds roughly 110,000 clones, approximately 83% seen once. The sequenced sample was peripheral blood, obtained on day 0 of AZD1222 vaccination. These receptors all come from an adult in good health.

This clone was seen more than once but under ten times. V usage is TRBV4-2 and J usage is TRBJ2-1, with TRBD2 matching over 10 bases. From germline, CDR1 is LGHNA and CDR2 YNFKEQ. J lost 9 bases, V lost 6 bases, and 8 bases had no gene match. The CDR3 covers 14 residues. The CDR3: CASRPSGGAGEQFF. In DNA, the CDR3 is TGTGCCAGCAGACCGAGCGGGGGGGCCGGTGAGCAGTTCTTC.

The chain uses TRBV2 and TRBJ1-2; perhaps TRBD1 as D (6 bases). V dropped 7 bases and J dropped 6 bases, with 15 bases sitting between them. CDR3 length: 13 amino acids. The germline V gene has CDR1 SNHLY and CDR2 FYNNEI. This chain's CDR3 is CASNRGGRNGYTF. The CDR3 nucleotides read TGTGCCAGCAACCGCGGGGGCAGGAATGGCTACACCTTC.

The CDR3 protein is CASSPGSGEVDTQYF. In nucleotides, the CDR3 is TGTGCCAGCAGCCCGGGCAGCGGGGAAGTAGATACGCAGTATTTT. The chain employs TRBV11-3 and TRBJ2-3; 7 bases align to TRBD2. CDR1 and CDR2 from the germline V gene are SGHNT and YENEEA. CDR3 length: 15 residues. V shed 5 bases and J 5 bases; nucleotides not matched to a gene: 10. Full variable domain (outside the CDR3, taken from reference TRBV11-3 and TRBJ2-3): EAGVVQSPRYKIIEKKQPVAFWCNPISGHNTLYWYLQNLGQGPELLIRYENEEAVDDSQLPKDRFSAERLKGVDSTLKIQPAELGDSAVYLCASSPGSGEVDTQYFGPGTRLTVL.

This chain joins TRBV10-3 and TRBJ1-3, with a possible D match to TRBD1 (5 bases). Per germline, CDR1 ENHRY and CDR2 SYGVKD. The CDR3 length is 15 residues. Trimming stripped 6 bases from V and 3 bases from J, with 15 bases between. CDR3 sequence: CAISEMGGGGNTIYF. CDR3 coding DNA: TGTGCCATCAGCGAGATGGGGGGTGGTGGAAACACCATATATTTT.

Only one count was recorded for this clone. The CDR3 DNA follows: TGCGCCAGCAGCTCGGAGGGACAGGGGGGATTTAACTATGGCTACACCTTC. Protein: CASSSEGQGGFNYGYTF. The chain employs TRBV5-1 and TRBJ1-2; 11 positions agree with TRBD1. J gave up 1 base and V 3 bases, and 8 bases lay outside the gene matches. CDR3 length: 17 amino acids. CDR1 and CDR2 from the germline V gene are SGHRS and YFSETQ.

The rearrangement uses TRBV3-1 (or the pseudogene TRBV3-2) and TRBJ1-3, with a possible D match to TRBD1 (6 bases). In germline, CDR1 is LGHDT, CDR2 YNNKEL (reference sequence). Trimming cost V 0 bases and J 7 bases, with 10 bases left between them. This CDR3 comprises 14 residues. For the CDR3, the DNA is TGTGCCAGCAGCCAAGAGAACAGGGTGAACACCATATATTTT. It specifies CASSQENRVNTIYF.

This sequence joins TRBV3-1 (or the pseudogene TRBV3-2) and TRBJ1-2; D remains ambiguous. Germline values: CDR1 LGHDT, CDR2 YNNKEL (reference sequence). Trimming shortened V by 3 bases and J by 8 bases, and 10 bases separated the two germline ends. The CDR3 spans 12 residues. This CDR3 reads CASSQGTPGYTF. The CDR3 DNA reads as TGTGCCAGCAGCCAGGGTACTCCGGGCTACACCTTC.

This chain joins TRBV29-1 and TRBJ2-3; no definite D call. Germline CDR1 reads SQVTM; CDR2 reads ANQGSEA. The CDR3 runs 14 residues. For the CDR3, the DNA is TGCAGTGCCCGATTGGAGTTAGGCACAGATACGCAGTATTTT. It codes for CSARLELGTDTQYF.

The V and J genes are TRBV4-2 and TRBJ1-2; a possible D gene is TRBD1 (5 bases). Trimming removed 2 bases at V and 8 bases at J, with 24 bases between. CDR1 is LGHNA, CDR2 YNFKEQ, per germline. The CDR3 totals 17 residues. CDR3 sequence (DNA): TGTGCCAGCAGCCAAAAAAGGCTCGCCGGGACGGAGACGGGCTACACCTTC. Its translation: CASSQKRLAGTETGYTF.

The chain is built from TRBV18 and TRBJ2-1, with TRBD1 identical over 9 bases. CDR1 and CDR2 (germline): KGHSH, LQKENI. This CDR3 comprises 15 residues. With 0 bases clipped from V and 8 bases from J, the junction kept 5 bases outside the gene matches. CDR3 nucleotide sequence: TGTGCCAGCTCACCACCGACAGGGGGGAAAGATGAGCAGTTCTTC. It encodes CASSPPTGGKDEQFF.

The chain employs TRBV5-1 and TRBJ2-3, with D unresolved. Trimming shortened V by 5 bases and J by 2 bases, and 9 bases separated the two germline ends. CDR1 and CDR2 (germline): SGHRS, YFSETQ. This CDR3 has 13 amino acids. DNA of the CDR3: TGCGCCAGCAGATCGCAGCCCACAGATACGCAGTATTTT. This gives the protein CASRSQPTDTQYF.

The CDR3 bases are TGTGCCAGTACGGGGGCTTGGAAAGACACCGGGGAGCTGTTTTTT. This gives the protein CASTGAWKDTGELFF. The rearrangement links TRBV19 to TRBJ2-2, with D possibly called TRBD1 or TRBD2 (6 bases each). Germline lookup yields CDR1 LNHDA and CDR2 SQIVND (reference sequence). V gave up 7 bases and J gave up 3 bases, with 15 bases separating them. The CDR3 totals 15 residues.

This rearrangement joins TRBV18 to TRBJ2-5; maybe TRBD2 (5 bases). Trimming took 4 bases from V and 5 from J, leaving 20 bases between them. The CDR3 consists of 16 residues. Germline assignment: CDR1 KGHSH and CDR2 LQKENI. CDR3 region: CASSLNSGLGGETQYF. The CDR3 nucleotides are TGTGCCAGCTCACTTAACTCCGGACTCGGTGGGGAGACCCAGTACTTC.

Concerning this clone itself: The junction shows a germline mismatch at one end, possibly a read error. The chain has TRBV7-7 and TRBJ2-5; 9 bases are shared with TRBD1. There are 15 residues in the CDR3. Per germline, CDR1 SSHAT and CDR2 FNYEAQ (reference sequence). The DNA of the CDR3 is TGTGCTAGCAGCCCGACAGGGGGAATCACAGAGACCCAGTACTTC. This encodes CASSPTGGITETQYF. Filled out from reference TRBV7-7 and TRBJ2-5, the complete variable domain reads GAGVSQSPRYKVTKRGQDVTLRCDPISSHATLYWYQQALGQGPEFLTYFNYEAQPDKSGLPSDRFSAERPEGSISTLTIQRTEQRDSAMYRCASSPTGGITETQYFGPGTRLLVL.

CDR3 DNA sequence: TGTGCCAGCAGACTACAGCCCGCCGGTCAGCCCCAGCATTTT. Its translation: CASRLQPAGQPQHF. The chain is built from TRBV5-8 and TRBJ1-5, with unresolved D. Germline CDR1 SGHTS, CDR2 YDEGEE. Deletions cut 5 bases from V and 6 bases from J, with 15 bases between. This CDR3 is built from 14 residues.

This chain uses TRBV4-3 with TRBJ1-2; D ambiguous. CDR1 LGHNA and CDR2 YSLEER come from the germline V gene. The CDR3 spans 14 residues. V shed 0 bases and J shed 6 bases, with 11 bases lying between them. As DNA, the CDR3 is TGCGCCAGCAGCCAAGAAGGGAGGGTGCATGGCTACACCTTC. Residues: CASSQEGRVHGYTF.

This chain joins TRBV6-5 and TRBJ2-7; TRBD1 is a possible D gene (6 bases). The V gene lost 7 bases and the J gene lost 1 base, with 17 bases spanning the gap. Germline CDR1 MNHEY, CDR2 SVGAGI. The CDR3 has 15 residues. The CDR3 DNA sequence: TGTGCCAGCACCAAAGGGGCAGGGGTGTCCTACGAGCAGTACTTC. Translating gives CASTKGAGVSYEQYF.

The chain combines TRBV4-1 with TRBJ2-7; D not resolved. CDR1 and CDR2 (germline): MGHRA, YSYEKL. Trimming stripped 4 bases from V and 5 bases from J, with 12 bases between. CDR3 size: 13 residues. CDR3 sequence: CASSPRALDEQYF. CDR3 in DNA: TGCGCCAGCAGCCCTCGAGCTCTCGACGAGCAGTACTTC.

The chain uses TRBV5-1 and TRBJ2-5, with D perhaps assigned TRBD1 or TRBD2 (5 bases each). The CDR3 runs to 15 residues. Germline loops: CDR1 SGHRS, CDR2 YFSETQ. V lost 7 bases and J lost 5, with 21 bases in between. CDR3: CASALGAPLAETQYF. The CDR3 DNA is TGCGCCAGCGCGCTAGGGGCACCCTTAGCGGAGACCCAGTACTTC. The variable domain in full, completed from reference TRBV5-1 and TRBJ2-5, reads KAGVTQTPRYLIKTRGQQVTLSCSPISGHRSVSWYQQTPGQGLQFLFEYFSETQRNKGNFPGRFSGRQFSNSRSEMNVSTLELGDSALYLCASALGAPLAETQYFGPGTRLLVL.

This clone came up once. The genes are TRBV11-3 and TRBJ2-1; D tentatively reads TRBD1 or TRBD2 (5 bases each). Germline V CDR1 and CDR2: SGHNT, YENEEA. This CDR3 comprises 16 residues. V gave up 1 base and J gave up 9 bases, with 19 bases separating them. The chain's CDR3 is CASSLGGTSVRGEQFF. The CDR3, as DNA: TGTGCCAGCAGCTTAGGGGGGACCTCCGTCCGCGGTGAGCAGTTCTTC.

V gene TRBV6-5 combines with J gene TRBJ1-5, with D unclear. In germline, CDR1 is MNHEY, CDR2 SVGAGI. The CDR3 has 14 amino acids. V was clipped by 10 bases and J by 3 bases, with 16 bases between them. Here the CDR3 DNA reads TGTGCCACCCGCCCGGGCGGTGACAATCAGCCCCAGCATTTT. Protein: CATRPGGDNQPQHF.

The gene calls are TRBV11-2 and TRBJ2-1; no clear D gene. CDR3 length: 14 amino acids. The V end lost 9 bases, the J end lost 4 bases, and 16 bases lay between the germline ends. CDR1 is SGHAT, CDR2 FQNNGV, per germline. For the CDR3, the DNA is TGTGCCAGAATTCCGGACGGACGGTACAATGAGCAGTTCTTC. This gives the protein CARIPDGRYNEQFF.

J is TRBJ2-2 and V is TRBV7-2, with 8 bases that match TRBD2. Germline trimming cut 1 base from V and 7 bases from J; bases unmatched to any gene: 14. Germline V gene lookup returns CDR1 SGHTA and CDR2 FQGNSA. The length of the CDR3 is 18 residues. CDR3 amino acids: CASSLVGGRRVPVGELFF. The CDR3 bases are TGTGCCAGCAGCTTAGTTGGCGGGAGGCGGGTCCCAGTCGGGGAGCTGTTTTTT.

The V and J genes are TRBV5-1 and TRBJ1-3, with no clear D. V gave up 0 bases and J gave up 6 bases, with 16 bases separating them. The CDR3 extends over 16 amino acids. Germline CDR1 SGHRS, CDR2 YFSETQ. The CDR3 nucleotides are TGCGCCAGCAGCTTGGTTTCCCCGACCCTCTTAAACACCATATATTTT. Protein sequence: CASSLVSPTLLNTIYF.

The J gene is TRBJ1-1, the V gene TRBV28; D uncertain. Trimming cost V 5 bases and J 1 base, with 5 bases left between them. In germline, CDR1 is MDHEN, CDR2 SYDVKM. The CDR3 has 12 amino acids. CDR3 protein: CASSLSNTEAFF. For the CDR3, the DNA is TGTGCCAGCAGTCTCTCGAACACTGAAGCTTTCTTT. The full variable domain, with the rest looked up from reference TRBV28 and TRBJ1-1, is DVKVTQSSRYLVKRTGEKVFLECVQDMDHENMFWYRQDPGLGLRLIYFSYDVKMKEKGDIPEGYSVSREKKERFSLILESASTNQTSMYLCASSLSNTEAFFGQGTRLTVV.